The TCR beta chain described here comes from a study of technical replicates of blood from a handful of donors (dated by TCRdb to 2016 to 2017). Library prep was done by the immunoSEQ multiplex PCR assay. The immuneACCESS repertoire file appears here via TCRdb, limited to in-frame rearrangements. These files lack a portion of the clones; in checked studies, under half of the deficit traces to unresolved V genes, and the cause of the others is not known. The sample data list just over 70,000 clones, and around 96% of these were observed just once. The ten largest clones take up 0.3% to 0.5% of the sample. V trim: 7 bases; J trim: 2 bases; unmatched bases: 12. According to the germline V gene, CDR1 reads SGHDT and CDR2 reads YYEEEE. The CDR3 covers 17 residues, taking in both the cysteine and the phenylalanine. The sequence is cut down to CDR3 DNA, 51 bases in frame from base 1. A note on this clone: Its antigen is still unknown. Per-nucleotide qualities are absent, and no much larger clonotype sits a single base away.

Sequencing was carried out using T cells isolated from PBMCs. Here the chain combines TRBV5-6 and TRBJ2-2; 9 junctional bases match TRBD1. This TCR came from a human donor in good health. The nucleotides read TGTGCCAGCCGATCCGGGACAGGGAATGGCAACACCGGGGAGCTGTTTTTT. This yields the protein CASRSGTGNGNTGELFF. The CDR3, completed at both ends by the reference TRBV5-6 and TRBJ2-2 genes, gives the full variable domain DAGVTQSPTHLIKTRGQQVTLRCSPKSGHDTVSWYQQALGQGPQFIFQYYEEEERQRGNFPDRFSGHQFPNYSSELNVNALLLGDSALYLCASRSGTGNGNTGELFFGEGSRLTVL.